This TCR beta chain originates from a study of early stage breast cancer tumors. Sequencing used immunoSEQ multiplex PCR; TCRdb keeps in-frame clones, though not all of them. The data hold fewer than 30,000 clones, with about 80% observed a single time. CDR1 and CDR2 (germline): KGHSH, LQKENI. With 9 bases removed from V and 4 bases from J, the gap between germline ends came to 15 bases. The CDR3 has 13 amino acids. The J gene is TRBJ1-1, the V gene TRBV18; tentative D call: TRBD1 (5 bases). This receptor was identified in a person in their sixties with breast cancer. Sequencing used blood. The CDR3: CASLMGGATEAFF. The CDR3 nucleotides read TGTGCCAGTCTAATGGGGGGTGCCACTGAAGCTTTCTTT.